Listed here are 23 T cell receptor beta chains from one sample, sequenced in a study of T cell responses to AZD1222 COVID-19 vaccine. This table comes from immunoSEQ multiplex PCR, and its TCRdb copy is limited to in-frame clones, with some not included. The top ten hold nearly 3.5% of the sample, which has approximately 210,000 clones, approximately 89% seen once. This sample comprised peripheral blood, obtained 28 days after the second AZD1222 dose. The receptors shown here come from an adult who received the AZD1222 COVID-19 vaccine.

This chain uses TRBV6-5 with TRBJ1-5, with a tentative D call TRBD1 (6 bases). The V end lost 7 bases, the J end lost 2 bases, and 15 bases lay between the germline ends. The CDR3 runs 15 residues. Germline-derived CDR1 and CDR2 are MNHEY and SVGAGI. The CDR3 is CASNPGRGGNQPQHF. The CDR3 DNA is TGTGCCAGCAACCCCGGCAGGGGAGGCAATCAGCCCCAGCATTTT.

This chain uses TRBV11-3 with TRBJ2-5; the D is unclear. V was clipped by 5 bases and J by 3 bases, with 4 bases between them. Germline CDR1 SGHNT, CDR2 YENEEA. The CDR3 runs 11 residues. The CDR3 here is CASSLKETQYF. The DNA of the CDR3 is TGTGCCAGCAGCCTGAAAGAGACCCAGTACTTC. Supplemented by reference TRBV11-3 and TRBJ2-5, the full variable domain reads EAGVVQSPRYKIIEKKQPVAFWCNPISGHNTLYWYLQNLGQGPELLIRYENEEAVDDSQLPKDRFSAERLKGVDSTLKIQPAELGDSAVYLCASSLKETQYFGPGTRLLVL.

The chain uses TRBV5-4 and TRBJ2-7, with no clear D. CDR1 SGHNT and CDR2 YYREEE come from the germline V gene (reference sequence). The CDR3 length is 12 residues. Trimming stripped 4 bases from V and 5 bases from J, with 10 bases between. CDR3 loop: CASSNWDDEQYF. In nucleotides, the CDR3 is TGTGCCAGCAGCAATTGGGATGACGAGCAGTACTTC.

This clone was found once. The CDR3 DNA follows: TGTGCCAGCCTGGGTGGACACTCTTCTCGGGGTTACAATGAGCAGTTCTTC. It translates to CASLGGHSSRGYNEQFF. The rearrangement joins TRBV25-1 to TRBJ2-1, with D perhaps matching TRBD1 or TRBD2 (5 bases each). From germline, CDR1 is MGHDK and CDR2 SYGVNS. The V and J ends lost 8 bases and 4 bases respectively, with 24 bases between them. The CDR3 consists of 17 residues.

The chain uses TRBV5-4 and TRBJ1-1; no firm D call. The germline V and J ends were trimmed by 2 bases and 3 bases, with 5 bases remaining between them. Per germline, CDR1 SGHNT and CDR2 YYREEE (reference sequence). The length of the CDR3 is 12 residues. This chain's CDR3 is CASSFIHTEAFF. CDR3 bases: TGTGCCAGCAGCTTTATTCACACTGAAGCTTTCTTT.

This clone has only one observation. The rearrangement uses TRBV21-1 and TRBJ2-5; the table's D gene call, TRBD1, was not cross checked with the DNA. TRBV21-1 is shown as a pseudogene. The CDR3 contains 18 residues. CDR3 nucleotides: TGTGCCAGCAGCAAAGGTGGGGAGACAGGGGGTATGAGGGAGACCCAGTACTTC. Protein product: CASSKGGETGGMRETQYF.

The V and J genes are TRBV5-1 and TRBJ2-7; 10 bases line up with TRBD1. The junction had 3 bases not matched to a gene; V was cut back by 0 bases and J by 3 bases. The germline V gene has CDR1 SGHRS and CDR2 YFSETQ. CDR3 length equals 15 residues. The DNA for the CDR3 is TGCGCCAGCAGCTTGGGACAGGGGGCCTTCTACGAGCAGTACTTC. Its protein product is CASSLGQGAFYEQYF.

This chain uses TRBV7-2 with TRBJ2-1; D ambiguous. V shed 2 bases and J shed 9 bases, with 17 bases lying between them. The CDR3 has 15 amino acids. Germline V gene data show CDR1 as SGHTA and CDR2 as FQGNSA. The CDR3 is CASSLTFGRPGEQFF. The CDR3 DNA follows: TGTGCCAGCAGCTTAACCTTCGGAAGGCCGGGTGAGCAGTTCTTC.

The rearrangement links TRBV7-2 to TRBJ1-5; D not resolved. V was cut by 5 bases and J by 1 base, with 12 bases left in between. This CDR3 has 15 residues. In germline, CDR1 is SGHTA, CDR2 FQGNSA. DNA for the CDR3: TGTGCCAGCAGCCCCATGGGAGGGAGCAATCAGCCCCAGCATTTT. This translates into CASSPMGGSNQPQHF. Complete variable domain (other parts from reference TRBV7-2 and TRBJ1-5): GAGVSQSPSNKVTEKGKDVELRCDPISGHTALYWYRQSLGQGLEFLIYFQGNSAPDKSGLPSDRFSAERTGGSVSTLTIQRTQQEDSAVYLCASSPMGGSNQPQHFGDGTRLSIL.

The chain joins TRBV5-4 to TRBJ2-7, with 8 positions matching TRBD1. Germline loops: CDR1 SGHNT, CDR2 YYREEE (reference sequence). The CDR3 has 16 residues. The V segment lost 4 bases and the J segment 3 bases; nucleotides outside the gene matches: 12. Here the CDR3 reads CASSRTTGALIYEQYF. CDR3 bases: TGTGCCAGCAGCAGAACGACAGGGGCCCTGATCTACGAGCAGTACTTC.

The CDR3 loop reads CAWMGGLPEAFF. CDR3 in DNA: TGTGCCTGGATGGGGGGGCTTCCTGAAGCTTTCTTT. The chain carries TRBV30 and TRBJ1-1, with D possibly TRBD1 on 6 matching bases. The CDR3 spans 12 residues. In germline, CDR1 is GTSNPN, CDR2 SVGIG (reference sequence). The V end was cut by 4 bases, the J end by 6 bases, with 12 bases between.

The chain employs TRBV11-1 and TRBJ2-7; tentative D call: TRBD2 (7 bases). Trimming removed 1 base from V and 2 bases from J, with 15 bases in between. The CDR3 extends over 16 amino acids. CDR1 is SGHAT and CDR2 is FQDESV in the germline V gene (reference sequence). The CDR3 region has the DNA TGTGCCAGCAGCTTAGGGGGGGGCTTGAACCCCTACGAGCAGTACTTC. This encodes CASSLGGGLNPYEQYF.

The table lists this clone with a few counts. J is TRBJ1-1 and V is TRBV15; 7 nucleotides line up with TRBD1. This CDR3 has 14 residues. The V and J ends lost 0 bases and 4 bases, in that order; junction bases with no gene match: 2. Looked up from germline, CDR1 is LNHNV and CDR2 is YYDKDF (reference sequence). CDR3 region: CATSREGGITEAFF. CDR3 sequence (DNA): TGTGCCACCAGCAGAGAAGGGGGCATCACTGAAGCTTTCTTT.

Note on this clone: The same CDR3 arises from other DNA sequences in this sample as well. The chain combines TRBV27 with TRBJ1-2; maybe TRBD1 (5 bases). There are 13 residues in the CDR3. The V gene's germline CDR1 is MNHEY and CDR2 SMNVEV (reference sequence). Between the trimmed V and J ends, which lost 3 bases and 5 bases, there was a span of 10 bases. CDR3 nucleotide sequence: TGTGCCAGCAGTTTTAGGGGTGGGTATGGCTACACCTTC. Translated, it gives CASSFRGGYGYTF.

This clone was found once. The V and J genes are TRBV12-3 or TRBV12-4 and TRBJ2-1, with a possible D match to TRBD2 (7 bases). The CDR3 has 12 residues. Deletions cut 6 bases from V and 6 bases from J, with 9 bases between. This CDR3 reads CASRGGGNEQFF. CDR3 nucleotide sequence: TGTGCCAGCAGAGGGGGGGGCAATGAGCAGTTCTTC.

The chain uses TRBV19 and TRBJ2-7; D is unclear. In germline, CDR1 is LNHDA, CDR2 SQIVND (reference sequence). The V end was cut by 6 bases, the J end by 7 bases, with 19 bases between. The CDR3 has 14 amino acids. The CDR3 nucleotides read TGTGCCAGTAGGAGGACGCAGGCGTCATCTGAGCAGTACTTC. Protein sequence: CASRRTQASSEQYF.

V gene TRBV28 combines with J gene TRBJ1-2, with a weak D call TRBD1 (6 bases). Deletions cut 11 bases from V and 2 bases from J, with 9 bases between. In germline, CDR1 is MDHEN, CDR2 SYDVKM. CDR3 length: 11 residues. The CDR3 DNA is TGTGCCGTAGACAGGAACTATGGCTACACCTTC. It translates to CAVDRNYGYTF.

The chain recombines TRBV4-1 with TRBJ2-7; 11 bases are shared with TRBD2. The junction had 12 bases not matched to a gene; V was cut back by 2 bases and J by 3 bases. Germline CDR1 is MGHRA and CDR2 is YSYEKL. The CDR3 extends over 18 amino acids. CDR3 sequence: CASSQPGLAGGRSYEQYF. The CDR3 DNA reads TGCGCCAGCAGCCAACCAGGGCTAGCGGGAGGTCGGAGCTACGAGCAGTACTTC.

The chain recombines TRBV6-1 with TRBJ2-7; 13 nucleotides align to TRBD2. The CDR3 loop spans 16 amino acids. Trimming cost V 3 bases and J 5 bases; bases outside gene matches: 7. CDR1 and CDR2 from the germline V gene are MNHNS and SASEGT. The CDR3 region has the DNA TGTGCCAGCAGTGACCCCGGGACTAGCGGGACAGACGAGCAGTACTTC. This sequence encodes CASSDPGTSGTDEQYF.

The CDR3 spells CASSNSAGGRNEQFF. The CDR3 region has the DNA TGTGCCAGCAGCAACTCAGCGGGAGGCCGCAATGAGCAGTTCTTC. The genes are TRBV21-1 and TRBJ2-1; the table names TRBD2, a call not compared with the DNA. TRBV21-1 counts as a pseudogene. The CDR3 covers 15 residues.

The chain links TRBV6-5 to TRBJ2-1, with a weak D call TRBD2 (6 bases). Per germline, CDR1 MNHEY and CDR2 SVGAGI. The CDR3 sequence is 15 residues long. V lost 0 bases, J lost 4 bases, and 10 bases lay in between. Here the CDR3 DNA reads TGTGCCAGCAGTTACTCGGAGGGGCAATACAATGAGCAGTTCTTC. It codes for CASSYSEGQYNEQFF.

The CDR3 bases are TGTGCCAGCAGCCAAGATTGGGCAGGGGAAGATGGTGAAGCTTTCTTT. Encoded protein: CASSQDWAGEDGEAFF. The V call is TRBV3-1 (or the pseudogene TRBV3-2), the J call TRBJ1-1; possible D gene TRBD1, 6 bases. V lost 0 bases to trimming and J lost 7 bases, with 18 bases between them. This CDR3 spans 16 amino acids. In germline, CDR1 is LGHDT, CDR2 YNNKEL (reference sequence).

This chain connects TRBV5-4 to TRBJ2-7; D is undetermined. CDR1 and CDR2 (germline): SGHNT, YYREEE (reference sequence). Trimming removed 0 bases from V and 6 bases from J, with 13 bases in between. The CDR3 length is 14 residues. As DNA, the CDR3 is TGTGCCAGCAGCTTGGTTGGGGAAGGTAGCGAGCAGTACTTC. Protein: CASSLVGEGSEQYF. The whole variable domain, filled in from reference TRBV5-4 and TRBJ2-7, reads ETGVTQSPTHLIKTRGQQVTLRCSSQSGHNTVSWYQQALGQGPQFIFQYYREEENGRGNFPPRFSGLQFPNYSSELNVNALELDDSALYLCASSLVGEGSEQYFGPGTRLTVT.